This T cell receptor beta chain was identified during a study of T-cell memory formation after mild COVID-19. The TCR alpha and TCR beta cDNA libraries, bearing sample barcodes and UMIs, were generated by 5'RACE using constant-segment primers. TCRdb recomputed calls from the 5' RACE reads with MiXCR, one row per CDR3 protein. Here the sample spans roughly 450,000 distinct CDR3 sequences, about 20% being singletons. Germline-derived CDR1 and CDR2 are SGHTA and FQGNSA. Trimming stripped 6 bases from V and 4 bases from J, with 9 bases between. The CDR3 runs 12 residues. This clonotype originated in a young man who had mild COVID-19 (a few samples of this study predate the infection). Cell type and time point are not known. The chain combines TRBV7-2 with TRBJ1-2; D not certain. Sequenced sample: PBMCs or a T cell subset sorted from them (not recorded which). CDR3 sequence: CASREASYGYTF. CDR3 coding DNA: TGTGCCAGCAGGGAGGCCTCCTATGGCTACACCTTC.